A selection of T cell receptor beta chains follows, all from one sample in a study of T cell responses to AZD1222 COVID-19 vaccine. Using immunoSEQ multiplex PCR, the repertoire was profiled, and TCRdb retains in-frame clones only, with some absent. The repertoire has under 150,000 clones, more than 85% of them found once; the top ten carry under 4%. The specimen comprised peripheral blood, sampled on day 0 of AZD1222 vaccination. All receptors derive from an adult in good health. Both conserved end residues are part of each CDR3. D genes are given only for firm matches. Some rows mark clone size as missing; the rest say once, few, many or name a class of expanded clone.

cdr3_nt cdr3_aa v_call clone_size j_call d_call
TGCGCCAGCAGCCGCACCATCACCGGGGAGCTGTTTTTT CASSRTITGELFF TRBV5-1 - TRBJ2-2 -
TGCGCCACCAAACCCGTTGACACGGCGAACACTGAAGCTTTCTTT CATKPVDTANTEAFF TRBV4-3 - TRBJ1-1 -
TGTGCCAGCGGGACAGTCTATGGCTACACCTTC CASGTVYGYTF TRBV28 - TRBJ1-2 TRBD1
TGTGCCAGCAGCTTGCCCGACGGCTACACTGAAGCTTTCTTT CASSLPDGYTEAFF TRBV5-6 - TRBJ1-1 -
TGTGCCAGCAGCTTGGAGGGGGGAGAAAGCCTGTTCTTC CASSLEGGESLFF TRBV7-2 - TRBJ2-1 -
TGTGCCAGCAGTTTATCCAAACTAGCGCTCGAGCAGTACTTC CASSLSKLALEQYF TRBV27 - TRBJ2-7 TRBD2
TGTGCCAGCAGCGATAGTGGTGGGGCCAACGTCCTGACTTTC CASSDSGGANVLTF TRBV14 - TRBJ2-6 -
TGTGCCAGCAGTTTATCTCGCCGACAGGGGAACACTGAAGCTTTCTTT CASSLSRRQGNTEAFF TRBV27 - TRBJ1-1 TRBD1
TGTGCCAGCAGAGCCGGGAGGGCCGGGGAGACCCAGTACTTC CASRAGRAGETQYF TRBV6-6 - TRBJ2-5 TRBD2
TGTGCCAGCAGCCAATGGGCCTTCACAGGGGGCACTGAAGCTTTCTTT CASSQWAFTGGTEAFF TRBV3-1/TRBV3-2 - TRBJ1-1 TRBD1
TGTGCCAGCAGCTTACAGGGACCAAATCAGCCCCAGCATTTT CASSLQGPNQPQHF TRBV7-9 - TRBJ1-5 -
TGCAGCGTCGGGACAGGGATGGACACCGGGGAGCTGTTTTTT CSVGTGMDTGELFF TRBV29-1 - TRBJ2-2 TRBD1
TGTGCCAGCAGCGTTGACAGGCGACAGAACACCGGGGAGCTGTTTTTT CASSVDRRQNTGELFF TRBV7-2 - TRBJ2-2 -
TGTGCCAGCAGCTTGAGACAGGGCTCTGGAAACACCATATATTTT CASSLRQGSGNTIYF TRBV13 - TRBJ1-3 TRBD1
TGTGCCAGCAGCCGGGACTCATACAATGAGCAGTTCTTC CASSRDSYNEQFF TRBV27 - TRBJ2-1 -
TGTGCCAGCAGTACCCCCGGGACAGGGATGAACACTGAAGCTTTCTTT CASSTPGTGMNTEAFF TRBV28 - TRBJ1-1 TRBD1
TGTGCCAGCAGTTCTGTTAACAGGGGTGTCGAAAAACTGTTTTTT CASSSVNRGVEKLFF TRBV27 - TRBJ1-4 TRBD1
TGTGCCAGCTCACCAAGGACAGGGGGTAACTATGGCTACACCTTC CASSPRTGGNYGYTF TRBV18 - TRBJ1-2 TRBD1
TGTGCCAGCAGCGTAGACTACTACAATGAGCAGTTCTTC CASSVDYYNEQFF TRBV7-2 - TRBJ2-1 -
TGTGCCAGCAGCCCACCCAGGGGGCGGTGGTACGAGCAGTACTTC CASSPPRGRWYEQYF TRBV11-1 - TRBJ2-7 TRBD1
TGTGCCAGCAGTTCCTACGAGCAGTACTTC CASSSYEQYF TRBV2 - TRBJ2-7 -
TGTGCCAGCAGCTTGGGGGGTCTTGAAAAACTGTTTTTT CASSLGGLEKLFF TRBV5-6 - TRBJ1-4 -
TGTGCCAGCAGCCCGCCCCGAGGGACAGCGAACACCGGGGAGCTGTTTTTT CASSPPRGTANTGELFF TRBV4-2 - TRBJ2-2 TRBD1
TGTGCCACCCGGACTAGCGGGATCACAGATACGCAGTATTTT CATRTSGITDTQYF TRBV19 - TRBJ2-3 TRBD2
TGTGCCAGCAGCTTCGGACAGCCTAATTCACCCCTCCACTTT CASSFGQPNSPLHF TRBV11-2 - TRBJ1-6 -
TGCGCCAGCAGCTTGGTTCAACAGGGTCAAGGGACTGAAGCTTTCTTT CASSLVQQGQGTEAFF TRBV5-1 once TRBJ1-1 -
TGCGCCAGCAGTATGGGACACCCGAACACTGAAGCTTTCTTT CASSMGHPNTEAFF TRBV5-1 - TRBJ1-1 -
TGTGCCAGTAGTATTGGGACAGGGATCACTGAAGCTTTCTTT CASSIGTGITEAFF TRBV19 once TRBJ1-1 TRBD1
TGTGCCTGGAGTCGAAGGGGGGTCGGAAACACCATATATTTT CAWSRRGVGNTIYF TRBV30 - TRBJ1-3 -
TGCGCCAGCAGCTTGGATCCGAACACTGAAGCTTTCTTT CASSLDPNTEAFF TRBV5-1 - TRBJ1-1 -
TGCGCCAGCAGCCCCAGGGGATTCAAAAACATTCAGTACTTC CASSPRGFKNIQYF TRBV4-3 once TRBJ2-4 -
TGTGCCAGCAGCTTGGCGGTGGGCTTATACGAGCAGTACTTC CASSLAVGLYEQYF TRBV5-5 - TRBJ2-7 -
TGTGCCAGCAGTTCCCTTGGTCGGGCCAGGGGGCCAAATGAGCAGTTCTTC CASSSLGRARGPNEQFF TRBV28 - TRBJ2-1 TRBD1
TGTGCCAGCAGTTACTCGGTAGCGGGGGGCTACGAGCAGTACTTC CASSYSVAGGYEQYF TRBV6-6 - TRBJ2-7 TRBD2
TGTGCCAGCAGCCTTCAGGAGAGCTCCTATAATTCACCCCTCCACTTT CASSLQESSYNSPLHF TRBV9 - TRBJ1-6 -
TGTGCCAGCAGGGGGACATCCCTCACTGAAGCTTTCTTT CASRGTSLTEAFF TRBV2 - TRBJ1-1 -
TGTGCCAGCAGCCCTCTTAGCGGGAGGGGCTACGAGCAGTACTTC CASSPLSGRGYEQYF TRBV14 - TRBJ2-7 TRBD2
TGCGCCAGCAGTGAGAACAGTAGGACTGAAGCTTTCTTT CASSENSRTEAFF TRBV10-1 - TRBJ1-1 -
TGTGCCAGTAGTAACAGACAGGGCGGCCTAATTAGCAATCAGCCCCAGCATTTT CASSNRQGGLISNQPQHF TRBV19 - TRBJ1-5 TRBD1
TGTGCCAGCAGCTTTCCCGGGACAGGAGTTAATGAAAAACTGTTTTTT CASSFPGTGVNEKLFF TRBV7-6 - TRBJ1-4 TRBD1
TGTGCCAGCAGTTCGGACGGGGATGCTCCAGTGGCCCAGTACTTC CASSSDGDAPVAQYF TRBV28 once TRBJ2-5 -
TGTGCCAGCAGAGATCCCGGGACATCGAGCAATCAGCCCCAGCATTTT CASRDPGTSSNQPQHF TRBV2 once TRBJ1-5 -
TGCGCCAGCAGCTTGGACAGCTTGAACACTGAAGCTTTCTTT CASSLDSLNTEAFF TRBV5-1 - TRBJ1-1 -
TGTGCCAGCAGCTTGTGGGGGGCCCGGGAGCTGTTTTTT CASSLWGARELFF TRBV5-4 - TRBJ2-2 -
TGCGCCAGCAGTGAGTCGATGGGCGGGTCAGATACGCAGTATTTT CASSESMGGSDTQYF TRBV10-1 - TRBJ2-3 -
TGTGCCAGCAGTTTCCCGAGCCGGAGGCGTTCCTACGAGCAGTACTTC CASSFPSRRRSYEQYF TRBV28 - TRBJ2-7 -
TGTGCCACCAGCAGAGATCAGCTAGCGGGAGAGATAGATACGCAGTATTTT CATSRDQLAGEIDTQYF TRBV15 - TRBJ2-3 TRBD2
TGTGCCAGCAGCTTAGACAGGGAACAGCCCCAGCATTTT CASSLDREQPQHF TRBV5-4 - TRBJ1-5 TRBD1
TGTGCCTGGAGTGTATCATATCAGCCCCAGCATTTT CAWSVSYQPQHF TRBV30 - TRBJ1-5 -
TGTGCCATCGCGGTTACAGGGGGGGACAATGAGCAGTTCTTC CAIAVTGGDNEQFF TRBV10-3 - TRBJ2-1 -
TGTGCCAGCAGCGCGCCGGGACTAGCAGGCAATGAGCAGTTCTTC CASSAPGLAGNEQFF TRBV7-9 - TRBJ2-1 TRBD2
TGTGCCAGCAGCCGGGACGCCGGAACCAACGAGCAGTACTTC CASSRDAGTNEQYF TRBV7-2 - TRBJ2-7 -
TGTGCCAGCAGTTGGGACGCGGTTAACACTGAAGCTTTCTTT CASSWDAVNTEAFF TRBV27 - TRBJ1-1 -
TGTGCCAGCAGCTTTGGGTTGGGGCTGGGCTACACTGAAGCTTTCTTT CASSFGLGLGYTEAFF TRBV5-5 - TRBJ1-1 -
TGTGCCAGCAGTTACTCGCGGGAGGGCGGTAATGAGCAGTTCTTC CASSYSREGGNEQFF TRBV6-6 - TRBJ2-1 TRBD2
TGTGCCAGCAGTGAAGTGTATGGGACATCTAACTATGGCTACACCTTC CASSEVYGTSNYGYTF TRBV6-1 - TRBJ1-2 -
TGTGCCAGCAGTCCTCGGAGACAGGCACAAGAGACCCAGTACTTC CASSPRRQAQETQYF TRBV7-3 - TRBJ2-5 -
TGTGCCAGCGGCCGGGGGCGGGGTGAAAAACTGTTTTTT CASGRGRGEKLFF TRBV25-1 - TRBJ1-4 -
TGTGCCACCAGTGATTGGGGACCCCGTGATACTGAAGCTTTCTTT CATSDWGPRDTEAFF TRBV24-1 - TRBJ1-1 -
TGTGCCAGCAGTTACTGGGTTGGGGGGGAGGTTGAAAAACTGTTTTTT CASSYWVGGEVEKLFF TRBV6-5 - TRBJ1-4 -